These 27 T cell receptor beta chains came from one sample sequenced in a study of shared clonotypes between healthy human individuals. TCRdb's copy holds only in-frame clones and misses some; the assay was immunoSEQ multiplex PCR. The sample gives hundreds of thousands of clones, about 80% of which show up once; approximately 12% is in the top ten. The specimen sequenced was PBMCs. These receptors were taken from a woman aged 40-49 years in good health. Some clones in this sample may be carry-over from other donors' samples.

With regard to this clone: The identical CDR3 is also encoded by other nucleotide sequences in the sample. DNA of the CDR3: TGTGCCAGCAGTTCCCCGAGCACAGATACGCAGTATTTT. Translated, it gives CASSSPSTDTQYF. J is TRBJ2-3 and V is TRBV28; D is unresolved. Germline V gene data show CDR1 as MDHEN and CDR2 as SYDVKM. Trimming stripped 4 bases from V and 0 bases from J, with 5 bases between. There are 13 residues in the CDR3.

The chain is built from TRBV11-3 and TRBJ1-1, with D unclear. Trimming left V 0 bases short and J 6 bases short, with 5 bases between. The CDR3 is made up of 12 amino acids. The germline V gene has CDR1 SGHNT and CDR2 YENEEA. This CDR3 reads CASSLEGSEAFF. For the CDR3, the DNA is TGTGCCAGCAGCTTAGAAGGGTCTGAAGCTTTCTTT.

The CDR3 DNA reads as TGTGCCAGCAGCACGGACGGGGGAATGCGGGAAAAACTGTTTTTT. Translation: CASSTDGGMREKLFF. V is TRBV5-4 and J is TRBJ1-4; D might be TRBD1 (5 bases). The CDR3 is made up of 15 amino acids. Germline-derived CDR1 and CDR2 are SGHNT and YYREEE (reference sequence). Trimming pared 4 bases from V and 8 bases from J, leaving 18 bases between.

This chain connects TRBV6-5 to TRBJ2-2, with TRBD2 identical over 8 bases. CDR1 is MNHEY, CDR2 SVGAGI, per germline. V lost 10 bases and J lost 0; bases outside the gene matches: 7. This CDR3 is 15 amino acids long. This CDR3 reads CATVNGGANTGELFF. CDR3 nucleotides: TGTGCCACAGTAAACGGGGGGGCGAACACCGGGGAGCTGTTTTTT.

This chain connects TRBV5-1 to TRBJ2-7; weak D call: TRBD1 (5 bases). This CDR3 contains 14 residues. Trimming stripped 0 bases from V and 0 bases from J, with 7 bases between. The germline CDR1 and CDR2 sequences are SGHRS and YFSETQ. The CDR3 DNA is TGCGCCAGCAGCTTGGGGACAACCTCCTACGAGCAGTACTTC. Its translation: CASSLGTTSYEQYF.

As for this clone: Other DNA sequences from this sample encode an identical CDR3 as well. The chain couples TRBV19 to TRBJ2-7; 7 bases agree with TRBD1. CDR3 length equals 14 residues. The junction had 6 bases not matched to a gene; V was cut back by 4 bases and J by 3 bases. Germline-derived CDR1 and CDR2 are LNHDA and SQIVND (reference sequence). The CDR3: CASSSLAGGYEQYF. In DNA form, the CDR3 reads TGTGCCAGTAGTAGCCTGGCAGGGGGCTACGAGCAGTACTTC. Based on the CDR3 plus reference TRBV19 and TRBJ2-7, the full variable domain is DGGITQSPKYLFRKEGQNVTLSCEQNLNHDAMYWYRQDPGQGLRLIYYSQIVNDFQKGDIAEGYSVSREKKESFPLTVTSAQKNPTAFYLCASSSLAGGYEQYFGPGTRLTVT.

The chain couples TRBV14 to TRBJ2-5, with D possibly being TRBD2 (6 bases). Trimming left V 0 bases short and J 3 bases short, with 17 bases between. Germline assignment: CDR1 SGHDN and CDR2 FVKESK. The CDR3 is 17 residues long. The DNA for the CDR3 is TGTGCCAGCAGCCAAGATAGGAATCTAGCGCCCGAAGAGACCCAGTACTTC. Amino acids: CASSQDRNLAPEETQYF.

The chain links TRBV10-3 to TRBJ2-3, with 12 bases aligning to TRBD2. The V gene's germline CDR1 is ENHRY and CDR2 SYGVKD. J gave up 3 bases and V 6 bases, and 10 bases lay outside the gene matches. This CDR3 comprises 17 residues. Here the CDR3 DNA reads TGTGCCATCAGACCGACTAGCGGGAGAGGGGATACAGATACGCAGTATTTT. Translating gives CAIRPTSGRGDTDTQYF.

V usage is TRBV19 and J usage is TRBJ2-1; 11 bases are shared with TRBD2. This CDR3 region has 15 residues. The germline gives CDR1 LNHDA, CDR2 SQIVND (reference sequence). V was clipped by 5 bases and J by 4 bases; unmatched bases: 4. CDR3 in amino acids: CASSPSGRTYNEQFF. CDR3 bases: TGTGCCAGTAGTCCTAGCGGGAGGACATACAATGAGCAGTTCTTC.

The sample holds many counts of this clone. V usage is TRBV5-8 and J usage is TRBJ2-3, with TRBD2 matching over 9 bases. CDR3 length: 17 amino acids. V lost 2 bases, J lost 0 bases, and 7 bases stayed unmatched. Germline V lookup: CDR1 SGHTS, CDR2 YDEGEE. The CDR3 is CASSLLAGITSTDTQYF. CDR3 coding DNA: TGTGCCAGCAGCTTACTAGCGGGCATTACTAGCACAGATACGCAGTATTTT.

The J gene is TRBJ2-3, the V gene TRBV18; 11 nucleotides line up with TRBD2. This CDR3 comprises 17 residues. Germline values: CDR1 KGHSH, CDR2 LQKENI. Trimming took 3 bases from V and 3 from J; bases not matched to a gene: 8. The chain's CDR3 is CASSPTSGTIGTDTQYF. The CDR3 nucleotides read TGTGCCAGCTCACCGACTAGCGGGACTATTGGAACAGATACGCAGTATTTT. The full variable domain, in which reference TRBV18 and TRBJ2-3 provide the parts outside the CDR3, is NAGVMQNPRHLVRRRGQEARLRCSPMKGHSHVYWYRQLPEEGLKFMVYLQKENIIDESGMPKERFSAEFPKEGPSILRIQQVVRGDSAAYFCASSPTSGTIGTDTQYFGPGTRLTVL.

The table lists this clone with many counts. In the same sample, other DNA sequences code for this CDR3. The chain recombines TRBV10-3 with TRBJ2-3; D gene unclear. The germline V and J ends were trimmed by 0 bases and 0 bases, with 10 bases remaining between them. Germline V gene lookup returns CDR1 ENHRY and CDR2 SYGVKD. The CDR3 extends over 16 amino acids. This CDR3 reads CAISESSEPSTDTQYF. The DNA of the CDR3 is TGTGCCATCAGTGAGTCAAGCGAACCTAGCACAGATACGCAGTATTTT.

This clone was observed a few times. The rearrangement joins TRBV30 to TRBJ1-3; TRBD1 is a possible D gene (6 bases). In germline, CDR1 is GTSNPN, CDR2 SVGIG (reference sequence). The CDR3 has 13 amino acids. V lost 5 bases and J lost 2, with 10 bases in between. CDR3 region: CAWEQGTGNTIYF. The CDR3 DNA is TGTGCCTGGGAGCAGGGGACTGGAAACACCATATATTTT. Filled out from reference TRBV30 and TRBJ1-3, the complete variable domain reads SQTIHQWPATLVQPVGSPLSLECTVEGTSNPNLYWYRQAAGRGLQLLFYSVGIGQISSEVPQNLSASRPQDRQFILSSKKLLLSDSGFYLCAWEQGTGNTIYFGEGSWLTVV.

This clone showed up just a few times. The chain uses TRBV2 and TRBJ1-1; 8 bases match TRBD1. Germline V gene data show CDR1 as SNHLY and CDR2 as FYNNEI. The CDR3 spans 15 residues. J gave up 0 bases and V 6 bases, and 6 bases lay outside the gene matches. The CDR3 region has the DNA TGTGCCAGCAGGCCCGGGACAGGAATGAACACTGAAGCTTTCTTT. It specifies CASRPGTGMNTEAFF.

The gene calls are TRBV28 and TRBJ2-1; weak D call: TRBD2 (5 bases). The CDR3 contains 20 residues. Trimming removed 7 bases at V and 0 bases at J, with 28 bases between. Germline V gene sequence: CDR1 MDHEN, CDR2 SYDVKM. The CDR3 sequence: CASTRLGFLGGPSSYNEQFF. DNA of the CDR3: TGTGCCAGCACGAGATTGGGGTTTTTGGGCGGGCCGAGCTCCTACAATGAGCAGTTCTTC.

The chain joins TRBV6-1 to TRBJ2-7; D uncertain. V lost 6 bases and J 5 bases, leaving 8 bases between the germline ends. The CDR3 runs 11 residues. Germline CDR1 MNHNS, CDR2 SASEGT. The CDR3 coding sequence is TGTGCCAGCAGGCTGTGGGACGAGCAGTACTTC. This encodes CASRLWDEQYF.

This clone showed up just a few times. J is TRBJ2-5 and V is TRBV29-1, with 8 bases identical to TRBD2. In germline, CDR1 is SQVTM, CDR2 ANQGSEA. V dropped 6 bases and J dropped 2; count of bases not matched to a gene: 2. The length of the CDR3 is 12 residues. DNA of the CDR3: TGCAGCGTCGGACTAGCTCAAGAGACCCAGTACTTC. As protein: CSVGLAQETQYF.

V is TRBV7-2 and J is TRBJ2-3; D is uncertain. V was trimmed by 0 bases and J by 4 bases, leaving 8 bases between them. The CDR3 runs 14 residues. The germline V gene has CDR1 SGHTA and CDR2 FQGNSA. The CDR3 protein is CASSLASRPDTQYF. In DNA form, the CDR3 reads TGTGCCAGCAGCTTAGCTTCCAGACCAGATACGCAGTATTTT.

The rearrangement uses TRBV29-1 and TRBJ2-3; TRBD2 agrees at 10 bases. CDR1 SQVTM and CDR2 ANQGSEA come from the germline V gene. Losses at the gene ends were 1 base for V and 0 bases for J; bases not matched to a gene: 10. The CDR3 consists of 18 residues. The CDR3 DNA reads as TGCAGCGTTGAAGCGAGATGGGGACTAGCGAGAAGCACAGATACGCAGTATTTT. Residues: CSVEARWGLARSTDTQYF.

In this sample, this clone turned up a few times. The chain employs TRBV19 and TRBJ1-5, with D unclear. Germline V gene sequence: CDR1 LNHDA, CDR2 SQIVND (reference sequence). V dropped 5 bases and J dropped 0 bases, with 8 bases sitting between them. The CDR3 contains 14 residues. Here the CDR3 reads CASSQLNSNQPQHF. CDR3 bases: TGTGCCAGTAGTCAGCTCAATAGCAATCAGCCCCAGCATTTT.

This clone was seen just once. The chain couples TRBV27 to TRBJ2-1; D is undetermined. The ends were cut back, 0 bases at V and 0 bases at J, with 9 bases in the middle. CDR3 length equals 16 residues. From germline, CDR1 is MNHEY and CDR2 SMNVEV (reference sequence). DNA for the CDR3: TGTGCCAGCAGTTTATCTCCCTTCCCCTCCTACAATGAGCAGTTCTTC. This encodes CASSLSPFPSYNEQFF.

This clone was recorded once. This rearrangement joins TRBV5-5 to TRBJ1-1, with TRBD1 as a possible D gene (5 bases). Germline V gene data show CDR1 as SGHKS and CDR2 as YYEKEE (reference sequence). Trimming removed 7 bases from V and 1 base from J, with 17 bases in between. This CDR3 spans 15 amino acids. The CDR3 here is CASGRDQGSNTEAFF. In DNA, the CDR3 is TGTGCCAGCGGGAGGGACCAGGGATCGAACACTGAAGCTTTCTTT.

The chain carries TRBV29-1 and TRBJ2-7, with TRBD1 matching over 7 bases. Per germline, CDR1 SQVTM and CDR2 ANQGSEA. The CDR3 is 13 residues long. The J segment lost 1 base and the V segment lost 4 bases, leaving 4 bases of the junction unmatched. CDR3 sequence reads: CSVAETGSYEQYF. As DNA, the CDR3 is TGCAGCGTTGCTGAGACAGGGTCCTACGAGCAGTACTTC.

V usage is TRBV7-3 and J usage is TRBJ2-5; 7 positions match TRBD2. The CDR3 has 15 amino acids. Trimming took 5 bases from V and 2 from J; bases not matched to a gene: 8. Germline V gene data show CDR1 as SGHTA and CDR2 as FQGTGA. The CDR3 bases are TGTGCCAGCAGCGCCCGGGACTACCAACAAGAGACCCAGTACTTC. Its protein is CASSARDYQQETQYF.

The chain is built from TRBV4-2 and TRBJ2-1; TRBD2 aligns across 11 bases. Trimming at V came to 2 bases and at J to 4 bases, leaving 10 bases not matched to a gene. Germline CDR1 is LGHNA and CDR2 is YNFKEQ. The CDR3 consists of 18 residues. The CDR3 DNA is TGTGCCAGCAGCCAAAGACTAGCGGGACGCCCCCCATACAATGAGCAGTTCTTC. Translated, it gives CASSQRLAGRPPYNEQFF.

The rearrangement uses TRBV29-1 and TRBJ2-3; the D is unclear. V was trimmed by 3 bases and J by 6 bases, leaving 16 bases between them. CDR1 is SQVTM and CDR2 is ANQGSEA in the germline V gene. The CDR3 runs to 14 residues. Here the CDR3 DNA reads TGCAGCGTTGAGCGAAGTCCCGCAGCGGATACGCAGTATTTT. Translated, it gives CSVERSPAADTQYF.

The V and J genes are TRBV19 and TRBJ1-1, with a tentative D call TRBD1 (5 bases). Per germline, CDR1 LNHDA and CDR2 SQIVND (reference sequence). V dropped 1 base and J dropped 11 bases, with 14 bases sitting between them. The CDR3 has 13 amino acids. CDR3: CASSIAGPTDAFF. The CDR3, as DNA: TGTGCCAGTAGTATAGCGGGACCGACGGACGCTTTCTTT. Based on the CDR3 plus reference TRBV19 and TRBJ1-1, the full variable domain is DGGITQSPKYLFRKEGQNVTLSCEQNLNHDAMYWYRQDPGQGLRLIYYSQIVNDFQKGDIAEGYSVSREKKESFPLTVTSAQKNPTAFYLCASSIAGPTDAFFGQGTRLTVV.